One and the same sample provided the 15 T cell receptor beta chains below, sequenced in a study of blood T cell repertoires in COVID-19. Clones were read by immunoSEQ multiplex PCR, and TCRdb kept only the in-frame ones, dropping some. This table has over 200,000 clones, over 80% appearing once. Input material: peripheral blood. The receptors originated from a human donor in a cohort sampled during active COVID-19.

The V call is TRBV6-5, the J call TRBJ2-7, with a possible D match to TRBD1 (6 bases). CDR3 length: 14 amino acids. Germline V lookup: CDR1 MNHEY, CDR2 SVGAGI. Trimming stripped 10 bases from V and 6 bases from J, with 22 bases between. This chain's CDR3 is CAIGGATKGVEQYF. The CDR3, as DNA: TGTGCCATTGGGGGCGCCACAAAAGGGGTCGAGCAGTACTTC.

This chain's CDR3 is CAISESEQGYTF. The CDR3 DNA reads as TGTGCCATCAGTGAATCTGAACAGGGCTACACCTTC. The chain links TRBV10-3 to TRBJ1-2, with no clear D. V dropped 3 bases and J dropped 8 bases, with 10 bases sitting between them. CDR3 length equals 12 residues. Germline lookup yields CDR1 ENHRY and CDR2 SYGVKD.

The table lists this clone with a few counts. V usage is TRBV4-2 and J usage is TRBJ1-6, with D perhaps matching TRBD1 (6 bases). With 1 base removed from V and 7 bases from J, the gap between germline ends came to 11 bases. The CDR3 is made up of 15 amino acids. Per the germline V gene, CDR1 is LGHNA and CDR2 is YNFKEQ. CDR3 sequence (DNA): TGTGCCAGCAGCCAAGGAGGCAGGGGAAATTCACCCCTCCACTTT. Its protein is CASSQGGRGNSPLHF.

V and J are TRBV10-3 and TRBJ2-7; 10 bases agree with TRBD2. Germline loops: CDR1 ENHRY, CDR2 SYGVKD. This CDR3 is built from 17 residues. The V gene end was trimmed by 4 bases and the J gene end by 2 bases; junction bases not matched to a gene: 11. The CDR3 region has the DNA TGTGCCATCAGTGTCGGGACTAGCGTATCCCAGCCCTACGAGCAGTACTTC. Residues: CAISVGTSVSQPYEQYF.

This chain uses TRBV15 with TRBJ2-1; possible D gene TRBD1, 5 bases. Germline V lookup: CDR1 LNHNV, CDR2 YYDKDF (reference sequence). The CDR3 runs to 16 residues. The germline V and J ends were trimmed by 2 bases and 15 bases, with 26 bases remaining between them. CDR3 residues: CATSRITPLGVDYRFF. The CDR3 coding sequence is TGTGCCACCAGCAGAATCACACCTCTAGGGGTTGATTACCGGTTCTTC.

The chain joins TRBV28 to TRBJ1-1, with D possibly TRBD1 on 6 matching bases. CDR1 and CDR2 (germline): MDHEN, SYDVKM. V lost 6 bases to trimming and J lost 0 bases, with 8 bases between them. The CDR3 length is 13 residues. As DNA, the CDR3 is TGTGCCAGCAGGTACAGGGTGAACACTGAAGCTTTCTTT. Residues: CASRYRVNTEAFF.

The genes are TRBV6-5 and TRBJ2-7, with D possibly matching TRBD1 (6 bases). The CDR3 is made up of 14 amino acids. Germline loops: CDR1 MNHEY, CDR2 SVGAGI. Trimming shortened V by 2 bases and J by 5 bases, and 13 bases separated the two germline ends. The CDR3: CASSYAGDLDEQYF. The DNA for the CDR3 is TGTGCCAGCAGTTACGCAGGGGACCTGGACGAGCAGTACTTC.

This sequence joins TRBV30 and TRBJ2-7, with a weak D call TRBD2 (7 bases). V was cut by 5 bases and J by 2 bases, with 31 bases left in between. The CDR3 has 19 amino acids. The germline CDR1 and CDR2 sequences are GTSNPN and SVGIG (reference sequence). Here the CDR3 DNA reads TGTGCCTGGGACGGGACAACCCAAGGGCATACTAGCGAGCCCTACGAGCAGTACTTC. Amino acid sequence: CAWDGTTQGHTSEPYEQYF.

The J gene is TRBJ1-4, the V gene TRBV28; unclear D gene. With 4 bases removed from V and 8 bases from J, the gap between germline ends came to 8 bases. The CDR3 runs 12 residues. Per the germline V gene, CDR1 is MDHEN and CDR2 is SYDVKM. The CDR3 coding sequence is TGTGCCAGCAGTTGGGCGGGAGAAAAACTGTTTTTT. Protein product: CASSWAGEKLFF.

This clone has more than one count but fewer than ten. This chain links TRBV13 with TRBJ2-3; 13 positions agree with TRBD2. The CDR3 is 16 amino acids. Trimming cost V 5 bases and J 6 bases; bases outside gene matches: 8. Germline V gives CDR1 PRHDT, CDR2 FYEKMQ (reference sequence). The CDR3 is CASSLPGLAGMDTQYF. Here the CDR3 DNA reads TGTGCCAGCAGCCTTCCGGGACTAGCGGGGATGGATACGCAGTATTTT. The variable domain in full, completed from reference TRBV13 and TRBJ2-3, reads AAGVIQSPRHLIKEKRETATLKCYPIPRHDTVYWYQQGPGQDPQFLISFYEKMQSDKGSIPDRFSAQQFSDYHSELNMSSLELGDSALYFCASSLPGLAGMDTQYFGPGTRLTVL.

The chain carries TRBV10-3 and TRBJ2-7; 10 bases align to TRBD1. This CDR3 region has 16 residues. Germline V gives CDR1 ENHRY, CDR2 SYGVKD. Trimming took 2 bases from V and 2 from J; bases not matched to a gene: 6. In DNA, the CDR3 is TGTGCCATCAGTGAGCTAGGGACAGGGGAGGCCTACGAGCAGTACTTC. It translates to CAISELGTGEAYEQYF.

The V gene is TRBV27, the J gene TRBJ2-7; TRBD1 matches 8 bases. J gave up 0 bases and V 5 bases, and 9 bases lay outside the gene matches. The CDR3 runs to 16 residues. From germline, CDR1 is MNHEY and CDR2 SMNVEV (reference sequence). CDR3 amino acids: CASSSDRGAVSYEQYF. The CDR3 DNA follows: TGTGCCAGCAGTAGTGACAGGGGTGCCGTCTCCTACGAGCAGTACTTC.

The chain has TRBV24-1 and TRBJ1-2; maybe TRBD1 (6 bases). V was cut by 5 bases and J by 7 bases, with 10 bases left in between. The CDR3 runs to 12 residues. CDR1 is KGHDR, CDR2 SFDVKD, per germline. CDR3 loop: CATSGQGSGYTF. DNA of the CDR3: TGTGCCACCAGTGGCCAGGGGAGTGGCTACACCTTC.

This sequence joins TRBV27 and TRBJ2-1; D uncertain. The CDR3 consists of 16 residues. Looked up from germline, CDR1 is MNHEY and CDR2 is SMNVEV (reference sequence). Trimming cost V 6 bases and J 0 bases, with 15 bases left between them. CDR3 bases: TGTGCCAGCAGGCCCATCTCAGGTGGCTCCTACAATGAGCAGTTCTTC. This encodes CASRPISGGSYNEQFF.

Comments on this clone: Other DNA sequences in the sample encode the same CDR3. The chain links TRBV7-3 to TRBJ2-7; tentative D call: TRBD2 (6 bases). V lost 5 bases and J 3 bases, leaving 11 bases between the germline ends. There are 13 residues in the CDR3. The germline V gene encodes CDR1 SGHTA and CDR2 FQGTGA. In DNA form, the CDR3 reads TGTGCCAGCAGCCCGGGACTGTTCTACGAGCAGTACTTC. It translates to CASSPGLFYEQYF.